In its sample, the clone carrying this TCR beta chain was seen once. Its antigen is unknown. The V end lost 2 bases, the J end lost 4 bases, and 9 bases lay between the germline ends. This CDR3 region has 14 residues. The V gene's germline CDR1 is MNHNS and CDR2 SASEGT. This entry is derived from a study of T cell responses to AZD1222 COVID-19 vaccine. Study-wide context: Second-dose intervals of approximately 4 or approximately 12 weeks were pooled. Overall study results and limits: Two AZD1222 doses significantly raised spike-specific TCR breadth and depth over controls. White British ancestry dominated among donors, who included more females, and clonal diversity was possibly underestimated.

Sequenced by immunoSEQ multiplex PCR; TCRdb stores in-frame clones only, minus some. The sample carries over 100,000 clones, around 81% recorded once. The TCR was taken from an adult in good health. This chain joins TRBV6-1 and TRBJ1-5; tentatively, D is TRBD1 (5 bases). Sample: peripheral blood, taken on day 0 of AZD1222 vaccination. CDR3: CASSENKGNQPQHF. CDR3 coding DNA: TGTGCCAGCAGTGAAAACAAGGGGAATCAGCCCCAGCATTTT.